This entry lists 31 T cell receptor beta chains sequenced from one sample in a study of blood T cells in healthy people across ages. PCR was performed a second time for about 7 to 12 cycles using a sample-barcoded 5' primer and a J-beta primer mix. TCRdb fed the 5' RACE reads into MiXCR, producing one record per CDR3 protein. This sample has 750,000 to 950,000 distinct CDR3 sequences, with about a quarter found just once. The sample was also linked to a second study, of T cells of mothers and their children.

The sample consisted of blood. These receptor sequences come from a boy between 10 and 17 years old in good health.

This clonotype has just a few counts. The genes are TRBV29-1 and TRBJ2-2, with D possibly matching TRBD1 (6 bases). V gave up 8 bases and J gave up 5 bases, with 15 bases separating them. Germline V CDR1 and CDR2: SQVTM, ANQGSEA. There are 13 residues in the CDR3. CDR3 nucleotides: TGCAGCATGCGAAACAGGGATACCGGGGAGCTGTTTTTT. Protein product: CSMRNRDTGELFF.

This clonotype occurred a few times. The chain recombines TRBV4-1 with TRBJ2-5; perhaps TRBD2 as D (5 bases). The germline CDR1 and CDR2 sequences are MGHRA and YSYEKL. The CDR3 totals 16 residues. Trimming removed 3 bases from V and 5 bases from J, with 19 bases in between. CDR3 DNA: TGCGCCAGCAGCCACCCTAAGGGAACCCGCGGGGAGACCCAGTACTTC. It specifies CASSHPKGTRGETQYF.

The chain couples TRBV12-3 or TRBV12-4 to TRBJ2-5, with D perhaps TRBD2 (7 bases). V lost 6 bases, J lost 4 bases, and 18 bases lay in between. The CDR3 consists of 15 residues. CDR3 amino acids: CASRGGLADGETQYF. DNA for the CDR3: TGTGCCAGCAGGGGGGGGCTAGCGGACGGAGAGACCCAGTACTTC.

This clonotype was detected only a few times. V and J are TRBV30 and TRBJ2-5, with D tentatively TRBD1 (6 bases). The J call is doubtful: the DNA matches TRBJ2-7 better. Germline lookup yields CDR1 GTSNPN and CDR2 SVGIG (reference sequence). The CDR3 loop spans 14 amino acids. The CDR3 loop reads CASTSQDRTHEQYF. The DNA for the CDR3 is TGTGCCTCCACTTCCCAGGACAGAACCCACGAGCAGTACTTC.

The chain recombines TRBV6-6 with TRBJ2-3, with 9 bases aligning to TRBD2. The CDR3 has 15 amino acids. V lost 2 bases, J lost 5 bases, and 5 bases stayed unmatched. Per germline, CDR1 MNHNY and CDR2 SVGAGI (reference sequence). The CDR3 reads CASSYLAGFKDTQYF. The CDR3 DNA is TGTGCCAGCAGTTACCTAGCGGGGTTCAAAGATACGCAGTATTTT.

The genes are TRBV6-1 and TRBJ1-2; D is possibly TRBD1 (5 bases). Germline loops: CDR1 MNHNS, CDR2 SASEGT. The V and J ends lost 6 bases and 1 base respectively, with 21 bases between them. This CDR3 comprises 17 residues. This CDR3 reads CASSPGRGKYGNYGYTF. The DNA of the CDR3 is TGTGCCAGCAGCCCGGGACGGGGGAAGTATGGTAACTATGGCTACACCTTC.

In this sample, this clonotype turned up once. The CDR3 loop reads CASSLFWGTDEQYF. The DNA of the CDR3 is TGTGCCAGCAGCTTGTTTTGGGGGACAGACGAGCAGTACTTC. The chain carries TRBV7-9 and TRBJ2-7; 7 nucleotides line up with TRBD1. CDR1 is SEHNR, CDR2 FQNEAQ, per germline (reference sequence). With V trimmed by 3 bases and J by 5 bases, 7 bases remained unmatched. The CDR3 runs 14 residues.

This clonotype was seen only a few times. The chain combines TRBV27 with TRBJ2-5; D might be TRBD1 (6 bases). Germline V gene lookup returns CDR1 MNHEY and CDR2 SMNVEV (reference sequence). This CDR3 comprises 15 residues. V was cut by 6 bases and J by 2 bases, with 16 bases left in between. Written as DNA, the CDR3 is TGTGCCAGCAGCCCACAAGGACAGATTCAAGAGACCCAGTACTTC. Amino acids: CASSPQGQIQETQYF.

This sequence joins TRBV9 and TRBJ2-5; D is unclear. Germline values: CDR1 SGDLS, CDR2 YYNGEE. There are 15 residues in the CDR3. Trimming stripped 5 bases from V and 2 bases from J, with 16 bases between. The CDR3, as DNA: TGTGCCAGCAGTCCCTCACCAGCCCCACAAGAGACCCAGTACTTC. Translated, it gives CASSPSPAPQETQYF.

The DNA of the CDR3 is TGTGCCAGCGGGCAGGACAACACCGGGGAGCTGTTTTTT. Amino acids: CASGQDNTGELFF. The chain combines TRBV9 with TRBJ2-2; D ambiguous. Germline values: CDR1 SGDLS, CDR2 YYNGEE. Trimming left V 7 bases short and J 2 bases short, with 9 bases between. The CDR3 loop spans 13 amino acids.

The CDR3 reads CASSQVSSGSYNEQFF. CDR3 nucleotides: TGTGCCAGCAGCCAAGTCAGTAGCGGGTCCTACAATGAGCAGTTCTTC. The J gene is TRBJ2-1, the V gene TRBV3-1; 7 positions agree with TRBD2. Germline V gene lookup returns CDR1 LGHDT and CDR2 YNNKEL (reference sequence). V dropped 1 base and J dropped 1; count of bases not matched to a gene: 4. The CDR3 totals 16 residues.

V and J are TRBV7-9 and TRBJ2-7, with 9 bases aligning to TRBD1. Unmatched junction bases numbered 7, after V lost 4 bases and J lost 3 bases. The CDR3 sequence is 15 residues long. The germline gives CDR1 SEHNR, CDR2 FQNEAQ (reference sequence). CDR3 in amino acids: CASSSGSGQGYEQYF. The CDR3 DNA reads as TGTGCCAGCAGCTCCGGTTCGGGACAGGGCTACGAGCAGTACTTC.

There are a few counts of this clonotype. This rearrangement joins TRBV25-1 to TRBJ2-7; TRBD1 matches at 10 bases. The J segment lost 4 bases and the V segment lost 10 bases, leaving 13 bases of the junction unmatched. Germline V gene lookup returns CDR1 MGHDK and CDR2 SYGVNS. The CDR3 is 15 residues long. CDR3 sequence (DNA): TGTGCCACCCGGAGGGGACAGGGGACCTCTTACGAGCAGTACTTC. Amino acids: CATRRGQGTSYEQYF.

CDR3 sequence: CASSLRRGTGGSYNEQFF. In DNA form, the CDR3 reads TGTGCCAGCAGCTTAAGGAGAGGAACAGGGGGCTCCTACAATGAGCAGTTCTTC. The chain recombines TRBV11-2 with TRBJ2-1; 8 bases match TRBD1. J gave up 0 bases and V 2 bases, and 9 bases lay outside the gene matches. This CDR3 comprises 18 residues. From germline, CDR1 is SGHAT and CDR2 FQNNGV.

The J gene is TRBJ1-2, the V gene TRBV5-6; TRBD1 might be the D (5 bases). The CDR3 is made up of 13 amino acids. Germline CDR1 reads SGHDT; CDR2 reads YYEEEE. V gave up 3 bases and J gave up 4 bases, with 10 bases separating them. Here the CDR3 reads CASSSDSFYGYTF. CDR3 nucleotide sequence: TGTGCCAGCAGCTCCGACAGCTTCTATGGCTACACCTTC. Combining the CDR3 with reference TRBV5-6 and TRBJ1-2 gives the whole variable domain DAGVTQSPTHLIKTRGQQVTLRCSPKSGHDTVSWYQQALGQGPQFIFQYYEEEERQRGNFPDRFSGHQFPNYSSELNVNALLLGDSALYLCASSSDSFYGYTFGSGTRLTVV.

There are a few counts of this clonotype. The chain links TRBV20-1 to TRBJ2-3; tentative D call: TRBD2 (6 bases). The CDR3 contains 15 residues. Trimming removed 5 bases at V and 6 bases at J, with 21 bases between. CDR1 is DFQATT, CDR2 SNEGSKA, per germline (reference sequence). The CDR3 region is CSALAGPIWTDTQYF. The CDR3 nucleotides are TGCAGTGCTCTGGCGGGGCCGATTTGGACGGATACGCAGTATTTT.

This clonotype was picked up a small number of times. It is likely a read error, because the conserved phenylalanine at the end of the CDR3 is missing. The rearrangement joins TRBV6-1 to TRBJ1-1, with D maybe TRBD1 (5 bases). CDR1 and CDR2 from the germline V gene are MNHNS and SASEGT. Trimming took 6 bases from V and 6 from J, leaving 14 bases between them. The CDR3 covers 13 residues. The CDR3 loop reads CASSGQLVAEAFS. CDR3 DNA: TGTGCCAGCAGCGGACAATTGGTCGCTGAAGCTTTCTCT.

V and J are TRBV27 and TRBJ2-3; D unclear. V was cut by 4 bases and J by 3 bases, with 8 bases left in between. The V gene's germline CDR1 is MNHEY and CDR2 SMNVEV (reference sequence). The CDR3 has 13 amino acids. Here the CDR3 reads CASSWSSTDTQYF. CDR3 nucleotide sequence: TGTGCCAGCAGTTGGAGTAGTACAGATACGCAGTATTTT.

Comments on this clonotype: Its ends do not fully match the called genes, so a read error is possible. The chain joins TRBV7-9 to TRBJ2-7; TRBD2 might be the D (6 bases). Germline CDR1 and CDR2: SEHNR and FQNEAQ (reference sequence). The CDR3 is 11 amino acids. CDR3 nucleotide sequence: TGTGCCAGCAGCTATGGGACTTCGGGAAACTTC. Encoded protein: CASSYGTSGNF.

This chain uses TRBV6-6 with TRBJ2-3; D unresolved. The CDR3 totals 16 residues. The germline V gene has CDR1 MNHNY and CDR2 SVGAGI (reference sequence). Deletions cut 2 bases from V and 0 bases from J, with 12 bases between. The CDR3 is CASSYLATASTDTQYF. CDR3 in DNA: TGTGCCAGCAGTTACCTCGCGACCGCTAGCACAGATACGCAGTATTTT.

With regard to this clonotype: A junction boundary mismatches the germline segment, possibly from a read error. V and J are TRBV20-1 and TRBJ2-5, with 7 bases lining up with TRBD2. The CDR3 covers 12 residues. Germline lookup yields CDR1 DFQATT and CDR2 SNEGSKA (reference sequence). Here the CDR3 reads CSAPRDYEVPFF. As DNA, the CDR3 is TGCAGTGCTCCACGGGACTACGAGGTTCCGTTCTTC.

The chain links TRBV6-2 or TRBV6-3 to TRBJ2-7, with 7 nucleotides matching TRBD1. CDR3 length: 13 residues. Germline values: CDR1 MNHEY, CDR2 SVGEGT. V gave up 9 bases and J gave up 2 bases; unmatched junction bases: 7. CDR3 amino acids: CASNNRGTYEQYF. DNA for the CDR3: TGTGCCAGTAATAACAGGGGAACCTACGAGCAGTACTTC.

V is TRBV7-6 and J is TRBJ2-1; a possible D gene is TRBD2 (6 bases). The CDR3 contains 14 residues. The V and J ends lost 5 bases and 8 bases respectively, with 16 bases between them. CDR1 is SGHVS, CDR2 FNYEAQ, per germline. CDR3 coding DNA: TGTGCCAGCAGCCCTAGGAGGGATTCGGATGAGCAGTTCTTC. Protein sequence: CASSPRRDSDEQFF.

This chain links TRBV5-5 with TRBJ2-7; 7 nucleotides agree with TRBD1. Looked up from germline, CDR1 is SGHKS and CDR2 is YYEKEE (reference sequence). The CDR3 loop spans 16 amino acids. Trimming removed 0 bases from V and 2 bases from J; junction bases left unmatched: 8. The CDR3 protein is CASSLGWTGETYEQYF. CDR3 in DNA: TGTGCCAGCAGCTTGGGCTGGACAGGAGAGACCTACGAGCAGTACTTC.

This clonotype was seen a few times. The CDR3 sequence is CASSPGLAGAGGTQYF. In DNA, the CDR3 is TGTGCCAGCAGTCCGGGACTAGCAGGGGCTGGGGGGACCCAGTACTTC. The chain joins TRBV12-3 or TRBV12-4 to TRBJ2-5; 9 nucleotides match TRBD2. The CDR3 covers 16 residues. J lost 7 bases, V lost 5 bases, and 14 bases had no gene match.

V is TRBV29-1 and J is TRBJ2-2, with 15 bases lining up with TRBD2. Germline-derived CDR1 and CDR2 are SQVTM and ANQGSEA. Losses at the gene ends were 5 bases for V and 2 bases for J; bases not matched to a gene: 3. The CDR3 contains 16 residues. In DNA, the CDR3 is TGCAGCGTTTGGACTAGCGGGGGGGCTAACACCGGGGAGCTGTTTTTT. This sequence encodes CSVWTSGGANTGELFF.

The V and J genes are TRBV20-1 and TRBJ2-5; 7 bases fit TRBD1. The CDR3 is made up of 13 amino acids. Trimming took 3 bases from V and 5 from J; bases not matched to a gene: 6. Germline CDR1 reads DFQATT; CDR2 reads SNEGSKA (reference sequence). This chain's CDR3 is CSASRSGQETQYF. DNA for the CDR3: TGCAGTGCTAGCCGGTCGGGACAGGAGACCCAGTACTTC.

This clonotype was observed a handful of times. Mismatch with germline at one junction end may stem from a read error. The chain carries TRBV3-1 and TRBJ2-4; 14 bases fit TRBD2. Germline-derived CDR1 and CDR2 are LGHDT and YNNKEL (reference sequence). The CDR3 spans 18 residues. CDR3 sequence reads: CASTQELGLAGGRNIQYF. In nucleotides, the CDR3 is TGTGCCAGCACCCAAGAACTTGGACTAGCGGGGGGCAGGAACATTCAGTACTTC. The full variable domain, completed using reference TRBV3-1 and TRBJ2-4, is DTAVSQTPKYLVTQMGNDKSIKCEQNLGHDTMYWYKQDSKKFLKIMFSYNNKELIINETVPNRFSPKSPDKAHLNLHINSLELGDSAVYFCASTQELGLAGGRNIQYFGAGTRLSVL.

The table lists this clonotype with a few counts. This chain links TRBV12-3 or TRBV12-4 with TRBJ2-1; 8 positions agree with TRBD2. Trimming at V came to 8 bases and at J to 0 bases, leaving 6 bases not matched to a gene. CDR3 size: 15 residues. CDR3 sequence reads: CASGLAGISYNEQFF. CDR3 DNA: TGTGCCAGCGGGTTAGCGGGGATCTCCTACAATGAGCAGTTCTTC.

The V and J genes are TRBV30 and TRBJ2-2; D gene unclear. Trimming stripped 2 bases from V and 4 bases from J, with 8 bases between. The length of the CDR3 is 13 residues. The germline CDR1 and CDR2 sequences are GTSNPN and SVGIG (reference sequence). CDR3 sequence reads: CAWSPDVTGELFF. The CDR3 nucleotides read TGTGCCTGGAGTCCCGACGTCACCGGGGAGCTGTTTTTT.

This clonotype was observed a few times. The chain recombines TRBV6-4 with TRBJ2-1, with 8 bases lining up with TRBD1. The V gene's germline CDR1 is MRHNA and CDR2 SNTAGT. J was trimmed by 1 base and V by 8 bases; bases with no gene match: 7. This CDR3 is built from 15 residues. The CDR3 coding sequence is TGTGCCAGCTCCAGACAGGGGAGGTCCTACAATGAGCAGTTCTTC. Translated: CASSRQGRSYNEQFF.